This TCR beta chain is from a study of T-cell memory formation after mild COVID-19. With constant-segment primers, 5'RACE yielded cDNA libraries of TCR alpha and TCR beta that carried sample barcodes and UMIs. TCRdb re-analysed the 5' RACE reads in MiXCR, keeping a single row per CDR3 protein. This table has fewer than 700,000 distinct CDR3 sequences, 20% to 25% appearing once. Unmatched junction bases numbered 12, after V lost 7 bases and J lost 3 bases. The CDR3 spans 15 residues. CDR1 is DFQATT and CDR2 is SNEGSKA in the germline V gene (reference sequence). The rearrangement joins TRBV20-1 to TRBJ1-5; TRBD1 agrees at 7 bases. The clonotype comes from an adult woman who had mild COVID-19 (a few samples of this study predate the infection). Cell type and time point are not known. Sequencing input: PBMCs or a T cell subset sorted from them (not recorded which). The CDR3 loop is CSVPATGNDNQPQHF. CDR3 DNA sequence: TGCAGTGTTCCCGCGACAGGGAATGACAATCAGCCCCAGCATTTT.